Each of the 17 T cell receptor beta chains below was sequenced from the same sample in a study of blood T cell repertoires in COVID-19 (TCRdb year 2020). Library prep was done by the immunoSEQ multiplex PCR assay. TCRdb carries this immuneACCESS record with in-frame sequences only. Its versions omit some clonotypes, under half of them owing to an unresolved V gene in the studies checked, with the rest unexplained. This sample comprises about 250,000 clones, over 70% of them detected only once. Jointly, the top ten make up approximately 6% of the sample. The specimen sequenced was peripheral blood. The source of these receptors is an older man with acute or convalescent COVID-19.

The V gene is TRBV5-1, the J gene TRBJ1-1; perhaps TRBD1 as D (6 bases). The length of the CDR3 is 14 residues. The germline CDR1 and CDR2 sequences are SGHRS and YFSETQ. V was shortened by 3 bases and J by 1 base, with 10 bases between the two germline ends. Here the CDR3 reads CASSWGHTNTEAFF. The CDR3 DNA sequence: TGCGCCAGCAGCTGGGGACATACGAACACTGAAGCTTTCTTT.

About this clone: At one boundary the junction diverges from the germline segment, which might be a read error. The rearrangement joins TRBV30 to TRBJ1-1, with TRBD1 matching 8 bases. The CDR3 loop spans 13 amino acids. From germline, CDR1 is GTSNPN and CDR2 SVGIG (reference sequence). The CDR3 protein is CAGRTGTGTEAFF. In DNA, the CDR3 is TGTGCCGGGAGGACAGGGACGGGCACTGAAGCTTTCTTT.

The chain is built from TRBV12-3 or TRBV12-4 and TRBJ2-1; the D gene is possibly TRBD2 (6 bases). This CDR3 comprises 13 residues. V was clipped by 6 bases and J by 7 bases, with 13 bases between them. The CDR3 DNA follows: TGTGCCAGCAGCCCGGGTGGGGGGAATGAGCAGTTCTTC. Encoded protein: CASSPGGGNEQFF.

V and J are TRBV7-9 and TRBJ2-7; TRBD2 matches 7 bases. CDR1 SEHNR and CDR2 FQNEAQ come from the germline V gene (reference sequence). This CDR3 contains 13 residues. V lost 6 bases and J lost 0; bases outside the gene matches: 2. CDR3 in amino acids: CASSSSGSYEQYF. DNA of the CDR3: TGTGCCAGCAGTTCTAGCGGCTCCTACGAGCAGTACTTC.

V usage is TRBV28 and J usage is TRBJ2-1, with 13 bases lining up with TRBD2. CDR1 and CDR2 from the germline V gene are MDHEN and SYDVKM. This CDR3 contains 17 residues. Trimming took 2 bases from V and 4 from J; bases not matched to a gene: 5. As DNA, the CDR3 is TGTGCCAGCAGTTTAACCGGGACTAGCGGGAAATACAATGAGCAGTTCTTC. Its protein product is CASSLTGTSGKYNEQFF.

This sequence joins TRBV30 and TRBJ1-1; D uncertain. Trimming stripped 0 bases from V and 2 bases from J, with 13 bases between. The CDR3 consists of 15 residues. Germline V gives CDR1 GTSNPN, CDR2 SVGIG (reference sequence). The CDR3 is CAWSVLGGRNTEAFF. CDR3 DNA: TGTGCCTGGAGTGTACTTGGCGGGAGAAACACTGAAGCTTTCTTT.

This chain connects TRBV10-3 to TRBJ1-2; the match to TRBD1 covers 8 bases. This CDR3 is 15 amino acids long. V lost 6 bases, J lost 8 bases, and 14 bases stayed unmatched. CDR1 and CDR2 from the germline V gene are ENHRY and SYGVKD. The CDR3 protein is CAIRTRTQGAEGYTF. The DNA for the CDR3 is TGTGCCATCAGGACACGCACGCAGGGGGCGGAAGGCTACACCTTC.

The chain couples TRBV2 to TRBJ1-3; D possibly corresponds to TRBD1 (6 bases). The V end was cut by 6 bases, the J end by 10 bases, with 13 bases between. CDR1 and CDR2 from the germline V gene are SNHLY and FYNNEI. The CDR3 length is 12 residues. CDR3 nucleotides: TGTGCCAGCAGCACCTCAGGGGAAACCATATATTTT. Translation: CASSTSGETIYF. The complete variable domain, with remaining parts taken from reference TRBV2 and TRBJ1-3, reads EPEVTQTPSHQVTQMGQEVILRCVPISNHLYFYWYRQILGQKVEFLVSFYNNEISEKSEIFDDQFSVERPDGSNFTLKIRSTKLEDSAMYFCASSTSGETIYFGEGSWLTVV.

This chain connects TRBV5-1 to TRBJ2-1; 7 positions agree with TRBD1. This CDR3 is built from 13 residues. CDR1 is SGHRS and CDR2 is YFSETQ in the germline V gene. V gave up 4 bases and J gave up 9 bases; unmatched junction bases: 7. The DNA for the CDR3 is TGCGCCAGCAGCAATGACAGGGTGGGTGAGCAGTTCTTC. Its translation: CASSNDRVGEQFF.

This clone was observed once. The chain employs TRBV11-2 and TRBJ2-3, with 8 bases identical to TRBD2. This CDR3 is built from 16 residues. Germline-derived CDR1 and CDR2 are SGHAT and FQNNGV. The V and J ends lost 3 bases and 4 bases, in that order; junction bases with no gene match: 9. The CDR3 region has the DNA TGTGCCAGCAGCTTGCAGGGACTAGGGGGGGCAGATACGCAGTATTTT. Amino acids: CASSLQGLGGADTQYF.

This clone appeared many times. V usage is TRBV11-3 and J usage is TRBJ2-2; 7 bases are shared with TRBD1. Germline lookup yields CDR1 SGHNT and CDR2 YENEEA. This CDR3 is built from 13 residues. Unmatched junction bases numbered 1, after V lost 3 bases and J lost 6 bases. CDR3 loop: CASSFQGAGELFF. CDR3 in DNA: TGTGCCAGCAGCTTCCAGGGGGCCGGGGAGCTGTTTTTT.

The chain employs TRBV4-1 and TRBJ2-5, with 8 bases matching TRBD2. Germline CDR1 and CDR2: MGHRA and YSYEKL. CDR3 length: 14 amino acids. V shed 0 bases, J shed 5 bases, and the junction held 2 bases outside the gene matches. Written as DNA, the CDR3 is TGCGCCAGCAGCCAAGATAGCGGGGCGGAGACCCAGTACTTC. This gives the protein CASSQDSGAETQYF.

The chain carries TRBV5-4 and TRBJ2-3; 9 bases match TRBD2. This CDR3 is built from 14 residues. Germline lookup yields CDR1 SGHNT and CDR2 YYREEE (reference sequence). With 5 bases clipped from V and 1 base from J, the junction kept 2 bases outside the gene matches. The CDR3 nucleotides are TGTGCCAGCAGACCTAGCGGGGGCACAGATACGCAGTATTTT. It encodes CASRPSGGTDTQYF. The full variable domain, completed using reference TRBV5-4 and TRBJ2-3, is ETGVTQSPTHLIKTRGQQVTLRCSSQSGHNTVSWYQQALGQGPQFIFQYYREEENGRGNFPPRFSGLQFPNYSSELNVNALELDDSALYLCASRPSGGTDTQYFGPGTRLTVL.

This clone was counted between two and nine times. The chain joins TRBV5-4 to TRBJ1-6, with 8 nucleotides matching TRBD1. This CDR3 region has 15 residues. Germline CDR1 and CDR2: SGHNT and YYREEE (reference sequence). With V trimmed by 5 bases and J by 6 bases, 7 bases remained unmatched. The CDR3 coding sequence is TGTGCCAGCAGGGACAGGGAAGGGGTTAATTCACCCCTCCACTTT. Amino acid sequence: CASRDREGVNSPLHF.

The J gene is TRBJ1-2, the V gene TRBV6-6, with D perhaps TRBD1 (6 bases). The CDR3 consists of 12 residues. Trimming took 6 bases from V and 8 from J, leaving 13 bases between them. In germline, CDR1 is MNHNY, CDR2 SVGAGI (reference sequence). The CDR3 region has the DNA TGTGCCAGCAGACCTCCGGGGGGCGGCTACACCTTC. This translates into CASRPPGGGYTF.

The chain recombines TRBV2 with TRBJ2-5, with D unresolved. The CDR3 totals 15 residues. Looked up from germline, CDR1 is SNHLY and CDR2 is FYNNEI. Deletions cut 1 base from V and 1 base from J, with 10 bases between. The CDR3 DNA is TGTGCCAGCAGTGAAGGGCCGCTTTCCCAAGAGACCCAGTACTTC. Translated, it gives CASSEGPLSQETQYF.

The chain carries TRBV4-1 and TRBJ2-3; 9 bases map to TRBD1. Trimming took 3 bases from V and 3 from J; bases not matched to a gene: 13. The germline CDR1 and CDR2 sequences are MGHRA and YSYEKL. The CDR3 is made up of 18 amino acids. CDR3 in DNA: TGCGCCAGCAGCCACCCCAAGTCGGGACAGGGCTGGACAGATACGCAGTATTTT. Its protein is CASSHPKSGQGWTDTQYF.